Listed below are T cell receptor beta chains from one sample, sequenced in a study of cytomegalovirus exposure and HLA in healthy donors. Clones were sequenced by immunoSEQ multiplex PCR, and TCRdb holds only the in-frame ones, with some missing. The sample has 100,000 to 150,000 clones, more than 75% seen once. The sample comprised PBMCs. The receptors originated from a man in his thirties or forties in good health and CMV-seropositive. Both conserved end residues are trimmed from each CDR3. The order of the fields is V gene, clone size, CDR3 protein. Clone size is given for some rows only: seen once, a few or many times, or a class if the clone is expanded.

>TRBV28|.
ASSLSFDSIYEQY
>TRBV5-1|.
ASSLGWGVGGYNEQF
>TRBV30|few
AWSLIRDRGRRPQETQY
>TRBV28|.
ASSLQGAPRAF
>TRBV30|.
AWSLGQINQPQH
>TRBV7-2|few
ASSLVTGQYEQY
>TRBV5-4|.
ASSLGQGGNEQF
>TRBV27|.
ASHGREGYGYT
>TRBV9|.
ASSVGGYYEQY
>TRBV11-3|.
ASSWGTQDTQY
>TRBV30|few
ACVPGQGFKEQY
>TRBV2|.
ASSPGWREEQY
>TRBV7-2|once
ASSIGTSGGGY
>TRBV27|.
ASSLSRQGSYNEQF
>TRBV6-5|once
ASRRTGNYEQY
>TRBV29-1|.
SVYGLSDTFYGYT
>TRBV2|.
ASSEAGGYSGANVLT
>TRBV14|few
ASSQERRAPYNEQF
>TRBV5-5|once
ASSLEGTVGGGYT
>TRBV5-8|.
ASSQSGNTIY
>TRBV10-2|.
ASSDGTGGHEQF
>TRBV4-3|.
ASSQEVTGSYEQY
>TRBV28|.
ASSSATSAQETQY
>TRBV6-1|few
ASSEGRGGGEAF
>TRBV27|.
ASSLLVYNSPLH
>TRBV11-2|.
ASSYTTGNYEQY
>TRBV18|.
ASSEFSGGPGDEQF
>TRBV28|.
ASSSPDRSYEQY
>TRBV6-7|.
ASSYSGGFPTDTQY
>TRBV5-6|.
ASSFLAGTYNEQF
>TRBV7-2|once
ASSWRDSRPGTQY
>TRBV7-8|.
ASSLRTGFYEQY
>TRBV15|.
ATSPGQGRSYEQY
>TRBV5-1|few
ASSLESLLAGGGTQY
>TRBV5-4|.
ASSLEAGFHSFGYT
>TRBV7-2|.
ASSLERGGGYT
>TRBV6-5|once
ASSYSSGSADTQY
>TRBV27|.
ASSPGGAGTEAF
>TRBV29-1|.
SVEDLRVRGAGYPNNEQF
>TRBV5-8|.
ASSLDRQYGYT
>TRBV13|.
ASSATLAGGPSYEQY
>TRBV27|.
ASSFRSTESKVSYNEQF
>TRBV29-1|few
SAGGGGGYT
>TRBV11-2|once
ASSSQGQGRITDTQY
>TRBV30|.
AWSVHSGLSEQY